The 18 T cell receptor beta chains below all came from one sample that was sequenced in a study of CD8+ T cells in alopecia areata. RNA extraction and reverse transcription yielded cDNA as sequencing template. Produced via immunoSEQ multiplex PCR; TCRdb's table is partial and in-frame only. This table holds about 42,000 clones, 80% to 95% found once. This sample's treatment: oral pan-JAK inhibitor, 5-10 mg twice daily. Sequencing used CD8+ T cells sorted from blood, obtained at week 24, from a patient treated with tofacitinib. These receptors came from a human donor with alopecia areata.

The genes are TRBV19 and TRBJ2-3; D is perhaps TRBD1 (6 bases). Germline CDR1 and CDR2: LNHDA and SQIVND (reference sequence). The CDR3 length is 10 residues. With 6 bases removed from V and 8 bases from J, the gap between germline ends came to 6 bases. The CDR3 DNA sequence: TGTGCCAGTAGAGGGGGTACGCAGTATTTT. It encodes CASRGGTQYF. Together with reference TRBV19 and TRBJ2-3, the CDR3 gives the full variable domain: DGGITQSPKYLFRKEGQNVTLSCEQNLNHDAMYWYRQDPGQGLRLIYYSQIVNDFQKGDIAEGYSVSREKKESFPLTVTSAQKNPTAFYLCASRGGTQYFGPGTRLTVL.

The chain links TRBV28 to TRBJ2-7, with D perhaps assigned TRBD1 or TRBD2 (5 bases each). V was cut by 2 bases and J by 2 bases, with 7 bases left in between. The CDR3 runs 13 residues. Per the germline V gene, CDR1 is MDHEN and CDR2 is SYDVKM. The CDR3 nucleotides read TGTGCCAGCAGTTTAGTGGGGGCCTACGAGCAGTACTTC. Protein sequence: CASSLVGAYEQYF.

The rearrangement joins TRBV10-3 to TRBJ2-7; possibly TRBD1 or TRBD2 for D (5 bases each). The CDR3 loop spans 13 amino acids. Trimming left V 2 bases short and J 2 bases short, with 7 bases between. The germline V gene has CDR1 ENHRY and CDR2 SYGVKD. CDR3 coding DNA: TGTGCCATCAGTGAGGAGGGGACCTACGAGCAGTACTTC. Its protein is CAISEEGTYEQYF.

The chain joins TRBV7-8 to TRBJ2-1; TRBD2 might be the D (6 bases). This CDR3 comprises 15 residues. Trimming removed 3 bases from V and 5 bases from J, with 14 bases in between. Germline CDR1 SGHVS, CDR2 FQNEAQ. The CDR3 sequence: CASSFLRGLDNEQFF. The DNA of the CDR3 is TGTGCCAGCAGCTTTTTACGGGGACTGGACAATGAGCAGTTCTTC.

V and J are TRBV12-5 and TRBJ2-3; D call uncertain. Deletions cut 2 bases from V and 0 bases from J, with 6 bases between. The V gene's germline CDR1 is LGHNT and CDR2 FRNRAP. The CDR3 covers 14 residues. In DNA, the CDR3 is TGTGCTAGTGGTTTGTATCGAAGCACAGATACGCAGTATTTT. Translation gives CASGLYRSTDTQYF.

The chain carries TRBV5-1 and TRBJ2-5; 10 nucleotides match TRBD1. Germline CDR1 reads SGHRS; CDR2 reads YFSETQ. This CDR3 is 17 amino acids long. V trimming: 5 bases; J trimming: 1 base; junction bases outside the gene matches: 11. The CDR3 bases are TGCGCCAGCAGTCGTAGCGGACAGGGGGTCCTCCAAGAGACCCAGTACTTC. It encodes CASSRSGQGVLQETQYF.

A remark on this clone: The identical CDR3 is also encoded by other nucleotide sequences in the sample. This chain links TRBV7-9 with TRBJ2-7, with D uncertain. Germline loops: CDR1 SEHNR, CDR2 FQNEAQ (reference sequence). V was shortened by 5 bases and J by 1 base, with 9 bases between the two germline ends. CDR3 length equals 13 residues. The CDR3 loop reads CASSPTGSYEQYF. As DNA, the CDR3 is TGTGCCAGCAGCCCCACTGGTTCCTACGAGCAGTACTTC.

V is TRBV4-1 and J is TRBJ2-7; D is tentatively TRBD1 or TRBD2 (5 bases each). The CDR3 is 17 residues long. Between the trimmed V and J ends, which lost 1 base and 3 bases, there was a span of 19 bases. Germline V lookup: CDR1 MGHRA, CDR2 YSYEKL. In nucleotides, the CDR3 is TGCGCCAGCAGCCAAGTGGGGGTCTCCGGGGTGGACTACGAGCAGTACTTC. Amino acid sequence: CASSQVGVSGVDYEQYF.

The J gene is TRBJ2-1, the V gene TRBV11-3; 8 bases align to TRBD2. The V and J ends lost 3 bases and 2 bases, in that order; junction bases with no gene match: 3. Germline loops: CDR1 SGHNT, CDR2 YENEEA. The CDR3 runs 15 residues. The chain's CDR3 is CASSFSGGPYNEQFF. The CDR3 DNA reads TGTGCCAGCAGCTTCAGCGGGGGACCCTACAATGAGCAGTTCTTC.

This clone showed up just a few times. The gene calls are TRBV16 and TRBJ1-3; D may be TRBD1 (5 bases). CDR1 is KGHSY and CDR2 is FQNENV in the germline V gene. The CDR3 loop spans 14 amino acids. Trimming stripped 3 bases from V and 4 bases from J, with 10 bases between. This CDR3 reads CASSHSGSGNTIYF. In nucleotides, the CDR3 is TGTGCCAGCAGCCACTCAGGGTCAGGAAACACCATATATTTT.

The rearrangement links TRBV2 to TRBJ2-1; 7 nucleotides line up with TRBD1. The V segment lost 0 bases and the J segment 4 bases; nucleotides outside the gene matches: 6. The CDR3 consists of 16 residues. The germline CDR1 and CDR2 sequences are SNHLY and FYNNEI. CDR3 bases: TGTGCCAGCAGTGAAGCGCCGACAGGGAAGTACAATGAGCAGTTCTTC. Its protein is CASSEAPTGKYNEQFF.

J is TRBJ2-7 and V is TRBV28; perhaps TRBD1 as D (5 bases). Per germline, CDR1 MDHEN and CDR2 SYDVKM. The germline V and J ends were trimmed by 5 bases and 2 bases, with 16 bases remaining between them. CDR3 length equals 15 residues. The CDR3 region is CASSQSHVGAYEQYF. For the CDR3, the DNA is TGTGCCAGCAGTCAGTCCCACGTAGGGGCCTACGAGCAGTACTTC. Full variable domain (missing parts from reference TRBV28 and TRBJ2-7): DVKVTQSSRYLVKRTGEKVFLECVQDMDHENMFWYRQDPGLGLRLIYFSYDVKMKEKGDIPEGYSVSREKKERFSLILESASTNQTSMYLCASSQSHVGAYEQYFGPGTRLTVT.

This clone was seen more than once but under ten times. The J gene is TRBJ2-7, the V gene TRBV5-5; TRBD2 is a possible D gene (5 bases). The V gene lost 1 base and the J gene lost 6 bases, with 17 bases spanning the gap. The germline gives CDR1 SGHKS, CDR2 YYEKEE (reference sequence). This CDR3 region has 15 residues. This CDR3 reads CASSLPHVRGIEQYF. The CDR3 nucleotides are TGTGCCAGCAGCTTGCCCCACGTTCGGGGAATCGAGCAGTACTTC.

The chain joins TRBV5-5 to TRBJ1-2; D unclear. There are 14 residues in the CDR3. Germline-derived CDR1 and CDR2 are SGHKS and YYEKEE (reference sequence). The V gene lost 4 bases and the J gene lost 4 bases, with 14 bases spanning the gap. The CDR3, as DNA: TGTGCCAGCAGCCTGGAGCGAACACCCTATGGCTACACCTTC. Amino acids: CASSLERTPYGYTF.

V is TRBV19 and J is TRBJ2-1, with 12 bases lining up with TRBD2. With 4 bases clipped from V and 8 bases from J, the junction kept 9 bases outside the gene matches. Looked up from germline, CDR1 is LNHDA and CDR2 is SQIVND (reference sequence). This CDR3 has 16 amino acids. CDR3 DNA: TGTGCCAGTAGTAGATTTGGGACTAGCGGGTCATATGAGCAGTTCTTC. Translation gives CASSRFGTSGSYEQFF.

The V call is TRBV6-1, the J call TRBJ1-4, with a possible D match to TRBD1 (6 bases). CDR3 length: 15 amino acids. Per germline, CDR1 MNHNS and CDR2 SASEGT. Trimming stripped 1 base from V and 6 bases from J, with 12 bases between. DNA for the CDR3: TGTGCCAGCAGTGAAGGTCCGGGGGCGTATGAAAAACTGTTTTTT. This gives the protein CASSEGPGAYEKLFF.

The chain couples TRBV7-6 to TRBJ2-7; TRBD2 agrees at 10 bases. Germline V gene lookup returns CDR1 SGHVS and CDR2 FNYEAQ. CDR3 size: 15 residues. The V gene end was trimmed by 2 bases and the J gene end by 2 bases; junction bases not matched to a gene: 3. For the CDR3, the DNA is TGTGCCAGCAGCTTAACTAGCGGGGAAACCTACGAGCAGTACTTC. Translation: CASSLTSGETYEQYF.

The chain recombines TRBV19 with TRBJ2-7; 7 bases align to TRBD2. The trim removed 5 bases at V and 2 bases at J, leaving 6 bases unmatched. There are 14 residues in the CDR3. CDR1 and CDR2 (germline): LNHDA, SQIVND (reference sequence). The DNA of the CDR3 is TGTGCCAGTAGTTTCAGCGGGGAGGCCTACGAGCAGTACTTC. Its protein product is CASSFSGEAYEQYF.